The subject of this entry is one TCR beta chain. Its antigen is undetermined. The entry originates in a study of T cells after posttransplantation cyclophosphamide. Study-level findings and limits: Donor CD8+ memory clones often dominated recipient blood repertoires at later times. Recipient CMV seropositivity and CMV reactivation strongly tracked TRB clonality. TRB overlap between skin or GI tissue T cells and blood was limited.

This CDR3 has 15 residues. Cyclophosphamide on days +3 and +4 followed busulfan-fludarabine conditioning and a marrow graft. Only in-frame clones appear in the TCRdb table, and some are missing; sequencing was by immunoSEQ multiplex PCR. Seen here are more than 4,500 clones, approximately 80% observed once, and the top ten hold 3% to 3.5%. The gene calls are TRBV21-1 and TRBJ2-2; the D call TRBD1 from the table was never checked on the DNA. TRBV21-1 is given as a pseudogene. The TCR sequence derives from a male patient aged 50 to 59 who received an allogeneic stem cell transplant from a related donor and was CMV-positive. Some of the T cells might come from the graft donor. Here the sequenced sample was CD4+ T cells sorted from blood, taken approximately 380 days after allogeneic stem cell transplant with posttransplant cyclophosphamide. The CDR3 nucleotides read TGTGCCAGCAGCAAACGGTGGGACAGCACCGGGGAGCTGTTTTTT. The encoded protein is CASSKRWDSTGELFF.